This TCR beta chain is from a study of blood T cells in healthy people across ages. The overall study: Per two T cells, about one barcoded beta molecule was captured through template switching.

V lost 5 bases, J lost 0 bases, and 17 bases lay in between. This CDR3 has 16 amino acids. Germline V gene lookup returns CDR1 MGHRA and CDR2 YSYEKL. Combining a sample-barcoded 5' primer with a J-beta primer mix, a second PCR ran for roughly 7 to 11 cycles. Sequencing yielded, for each sample, at least 3 million paired-end reads carrying CDR3. In TCRdb, the 5' RACE reads were re-called with MiXCR into one record per CDR3 protein. The sample gives over 950,000 distinct CDR3 sequences, 45% to 60% of which show up once; roughly 23% is in the top ten. The genes are TRBV4-1 and TRBJ2-7; tentatively, D is TRBD2 (5 bases). The TCR sequence derives from a woman aged 60-70 years in good health. The specimen was blood. Here the CDR3 reads CASSSVAGVGSYEQYF. The CDR3 bases are TGCGCCAGCAGCTCCGTTGCGGGTGTTGGCTCCTACGAGCAGTACTTC.